The clone carrying this T cell receptor beta chain was detected ten times or more. The target antigen is unknown. Being one base from a much bigger clone, this may be a read error. The individuals who served as donors were healthy Caucasians living in Russia, aged about 6 to 100. It was approximately 10 milliliters of peripheral blood that were drawn from each donor. The data belong to a study of blood T cells in healthy people across ages. The CDR3 totals 12 residues. J was trimmed by 4 bases and V by 8 bases; bases with no gene match: 0. Germline V lookup: CDR1 MNHEY, CDR2 SVGEGT. Then a second PCR, running roughly 6 to 12 cycles, was carried out with a sample-barcoded 5' primer and a J-beta primer mix. In TCRdb, the 5' RACE reads were re-called with MiXCR into one record per CDR3 protein. Of some 900,000 distinct CDR3 sequences listed, 29% are singletons. Findings of the study overall: Considered underestimates were the diversity estimates obtained from one million T cells. The recorded TCR beta diversity per million T cells decreased in a roughly linear manner with age.

The sequencing input was blood. This chain joins TRBV6-2 or TRBV6-3 and TRBJ2-5, with 11 bases matching TRBD1. This sequence was found in a woman of 80 years or more in good health. The CDR3 reads CASGTGGETQYF. The CDR3 bases are TGTGCCAGCGGGACAGGGGGAGAGACCCAGTACTTC.